A selection of T cell receptor beta chains follows, all from one sample in a study of T cell repertoires in cytomegalovirus infection. Each CDR3 protein is one row after TCRdb ran MiXCR on the reads. This table has almost 300,000 distinct CDR3 sequences, 9.6% appearing once. The sample was PBMCs. Source of these receptors: a human donor in good health (CMV status not recorded). Some clones in this sample may be carry-over from other donors' samples. Both conserved end residues are part of each CDR3. D genes are given only for firm matches. Only part of the rows carry a size: once, few, many, or a class if the clone is expanded.

abundance: many; j_gene: TRBJ2-2; d_gene: -; len: 16; v_gene: TRBV7-2; CDR3nt: TGTGCCAGCAGCCTAAGACAGGTCCCGAACACCGGGGAGCTGTTTTTT; CDR3aa: CASSLRQVPNTGELFF
abundance: many; j_gene: TRBJ1-1; d_gene: -; len: 14; v_gene: TRBV28; CDR3nt: TGTGCCAGCAGACATTCAGAGGCCAACACTGAAGCTTTCTTT; CDR3aa: CASRHSEANTEAFF
abundance: many; j_gene: TRBJ2-3; d_gene: TRBD1; len: 13; v_gene: TRBV10-3; CDR3nt: TGTGCCATCAGCAGGACAGGGACAGATACGCAGTATTTT; CDR3aa: CAISRTGTDTQYF
abundance: few; j_gene: TRBJ1-4; d_gene: -; len: 13; v_gene: TRBV20-1; CDR3nt: TGCAGTGCTAGAGATCCCAGGAATGAAAAACTGTTTTTT; CDR3aa: CSARDPRNEKLFF
abundance: -; j_gene: TRBJ1-5; d_gene: -; len: 15; v_gene: TRBV2; CDR3nt: TGTGCCAGCAGGCCCGGGACAAATAGCAATCAGCCCCAGCATTTT; CDR3aa: CASRPGTNSNQPQHF
abundance: -; j_gene: TRBJ1-1; d_gene: -; len: 13; v_gene: TRBV5-1; CDR3nt: TGCGCCAGCAGCGTCGACAGGTCCACTGAAGCTTTCTTT; CDR3aa: CASSVDRSTEAFF
abundance: few; j_gene: TRBJ1-1; d_gene: -; len: 15; v_gene: TRBV5-1; CDR3nt: TGCGCCAGCAGCTCCGCGGTATCAGGCCTCGCTGAAGCTTTCTTT; CDR3aa: CASSSAVSGLAEAFF
abundance: few; j_gene: TRBJ2-7; d_gene: -; len: 13; v_gene: TRBV5-1; CDR3nt: TGCGCCAGCTCCCAGGCGGAACCCTTCGGGCAGTACTTC; CDR3aa: CASSQAEPFGQYF
abundance: many; j_gene: TRBJ1-1; d_gene: -; len: 14; v_gene: TRBV5-1; CDR3nt: TGCGCCAGCAGCTTGACAGAAGCGAACACTGAAGCTTTCTTT; CDR3aa: CASSLTEANTEAFF
abundance: few; j_gene: TRBJ2-6; d_gene: -; len: 17; v_gene: TRBV6-5; CDR3nt: TGTGCCAGCAGTTGGAATATACAGGGCTCTGGGGCCAACGTCCTGACTTTC; CDR3aa: CASSWNIQGSGANVLTF
abundance: few; j_gene: TRBJ2-5; d_gene: -; len: 11; v_gene: TRBV6-6; CDR3nt: TGTGCCAGCAATCCTCCGGGGGTCCAGTACTTC; CDR3aa: CASNPPGVQYF
abundance: few; j_gene: TRBJ2-2; d_gene: TRBD1; len: 14; v_gene: TRBV6-2/TRBV6-3; CDR3nt: TGTGCCACCACAGAGACAGGGATCACCGGGGAGCTGTTTTTT; CDR3aa: CATTETGITGELFF
abundance: many; j_gene: TRBJ2-2; d_gene: -; len: 12; v_gene: TRBV12-3/TRBV12-4; CDR3nt: TGTGCCAGCGGGCTTGGGACCGGGGAGCTGTTTTTT; CDR3aa: CASGLGTGELFF
abundance: few; j_gene: TRBJ1-1; d_gene: TRBD1; len: 17; v_gene: TRBV6-6; CDR3nt: TGTGCCAGCAGTCGACGGACAGGTAGGGGTAGGAACACTGAAGCTTTCTTT; CDR3aa: CASSRRTGRGRNTEAFF
abundance: many; j_gene: TRBJ2-5; d_gene: TRBD1; len: 12; v_gene: TRBV29-1; CDR3nt: TGCAGCATTGGGACAGGTCTTCGAACCCAGTACTTC; CDR3aa: CSIGTGLRTQYF
abundance: many; j_gene: TRBJ1-5; d_gene: -; len: 15; v_gene: TRBV7-9; CDR3nt: TGTGCCAGCAGCTTAGACGTTGGAGGGACTCAGCCCCAGCATTTT; CDR3aa: CASSLDVGGTQPQHF
abundance: many; j_gene: TRBJ1-1; d_gene: -; len: 13; v_gene: TRBV28; CDR3nt: TGTGCCAGCAGTTTAGGTTTTTACACTGAAGCTTTCTTT; CDR3aa: CASSLGFYTEAFF
abundance: many; j_gene: TRBJ1-5; d_gene: -; len: 14; v_gene: TRBV19; CDR3nt: TGTGCCAGTAGCACAGGGTCGGCCTATCAGCCCCAGCATTTT; CDR3aa: CASSTGSAYQPQHF
abundance: many; j_gene: TRBJ1-1; d_gene: TRBD1; len: 13; v_gene: TRBV6-2/TRBV6-3; CDR3nt: TGTGCCAGCAGTCTCAGGGGGCACACTGAAGCTTTCTTT; CDR3aa: CASSLRGHTEAFF
abundance: many; j_gene: TRBJ2-2; d_gene: TRBD2; len: 17; v_gene: TRBV20-1; CDR3nt: TGCAGTGCTAGGGTGATTGGGGGACTAGCGAAGGCCGGGGAGCTGTTTTTT; CDR3aa: CSARVIGGLAKAGELFF
abundance: few; j_gene: TRBJ1-1; d_gene: -; len: 12; v_gene: TRBV7-4; CDR3nt: TGTGCCAGCAGCTTAAGTGGGCATGAAGCTTTCTTT; CDR3aa: CASSLSGHEAFF
abundance: many; j_gene: TRBJ2-1; d_gene: -; len: 11; v_gene: TRBV2; CDR3nt: TGTGCCAGCAGGAGGGTTGATGAGCAGTTCTTC; CDR3aa: CASRRVDEQFF
abundance: many; j_gene: TRBJ1-3; d_gene: -; len: 15; v_gene: TRBV12-3/TRBV12-4; CDR3nt: TGTGCCAGCAGTTTGGCTGGATACTCTGGAAACACCATATATTTT; CDR3aa: CASSLAGYSGNTIYF
abundance: many; j_gene: TRBJ2-2; d_gene: -; len: 16; v_gene: TRBV28; CDR3nt: TGTGCCAGCAGTTTAACCGGGCTCGGTTACACCGGGGAGCTGTTTTTT; CDR3aa: CASSLTGLGYTGELFF
abundance: many; j_gene: TRBJ1-3; d_gene: -; len: 15; v_gene: TRBV12-3/TRBV12-4; CDR3nt: TGTGCCAGCAGTTTCGAGGGTGGGACTGGAAACACCATATATTTT; CDR3aa: CASSFEGGTGNTIYF
abundance: -; j_gene: TRBJ1-5; d_gene: TRBD1; len: 15; v_gene: TRBV2; CDR3nt: TGTGCCAGCGTGGGACAGGGTCCTCTCAATCAGCCCCAGCATTTT; CDR3aa: CASVGQGPLNQPQHF
abundance: -; j_gene: TRBJ1-1; d_gene: -; len: 14; v_gene: TRBV20-1; CDR3nt: TGCAGTGCTAAGGACAGTTCCTTGAACACTGAAGCTTTCTTT; CDR3aa: CSAKDSSLNTEAFF
abundance: many; j_gene: TRBJ2-5; d_gene: TRBD2; len: 15; v_gene: TRBV28; CDR3nt: TGTGCCAGCAGTATCCCTAGCGGGGGGATAGAGACCCAGTACTTC; CDR3aa: CASSIPSGGIETQYF
abundance: many; j_gene: TRBJ2-2; d_gene: -; len: 16; v_gene: TRBV15; CDR3nt: TGTGCCACCAGCAGAGACCTACAGGGTAACACCGGGGAGCTGTTTTTT; CDR3aa: CATSRDLQGNTGELFF
abundance: many; j_gene: TRBJ2-5; d_gene: -; len: 14; v_gene: TRBV7-9; CDR3nt: TGTGCCAGCAGCACCCCTCGGCACCAAGAGACCCAGTACTTC; CDR3aa: CASSTPRHQETQYF
abundance: few; j_gene: TRBJ1-2; d_gene: TRBD1; len: 20; v_gene: TRBV20-1; CDR3nt: TGCAGTGCTCGAGTTGCGTTAGACTCTGGACAGGGGAGGATGCGGTATGGCTACACCTTC; CDR3aa: CSARVALDSGQGRMRYGYTF
abundance: many; j_gene: TRBJ2-2; d_gene: TRBD2; len: 18; v_gene: TRBV4-2; CDR3nt: TGTGCCAGCAGCCAAGACAAGCGGGGGACGGGGAACACCGGGGAGCTGTTTTTT; CDR3aa: CASSQDKRGTGNTGELFF
abundance: many; j_gene: TRBJ2-1; d_gene: TRBD2; len: 16; v_gene: TRBV5-5; CDR3nt: TGTGCCAGCAGCCCCTTAGCGGGGCCCTCGGGAAATGAGCAGTTCTTC; CDR3aa: CASSPLAGPSGNEQFF
abundance: -; j_gene: TRBJ1-2; d_gene: -; len: 13; v_gene: TRBV7-3; CDR3nt: TGTGCCAGCAGCCTACAAAGGGACTATGGCTACACCTTC; CDR3aa: CASSLQRDYGYTF
abundance: many; j_gene: TRBJ2-3; d_gene: -; len: 13; v_gene: TRBV20-1; CDR3nt: TGCAGTGCTAGAGTCACGGGGAAGGGTACGCAGTATTTT; CDR3aa: CSARVTGKGTQYF
abundance: -; j_gene: TRBJ2-5; d_gene: -; len: 16; v_gene: TRBV5-1; CDR3nt: TGCGCCAGCAGCTTGACGGGTCAAGGGGCTGCGGAGACCCAGTACTTC; CDR3aa: CASSLTGQGAAETQYF
abundance: -; j_gene: TRBJ1-5; d_gene: -; len: 12; v_gene: TRBV12-3/TRBV12-4; CDR3nt: TGTGCAACGACCGGGGGCAATCAGCCCCAGCATTTT; CDR3aa: CATTGGNQPQHF
abundance: many; j_gene: TRBJ2-4; d_gene: -; len: 11; v_gene: TRBV2; CDR3nt: TGTGCCAGCAGCTACAAAAACATTCAGTACTTC; CDR3aa: CASSYKNIQYF
abundance: many; j_gene: TRBJ1-1; d_gene: -; len: 16; v_gene: TRBV6-2/TRBV6-3; CDR3nt: TGTGCCAGCAGTTACCCGCCTGGGCGGTTGAGAACTGAAGCTTTCTTT; CDR3aa: CASSYPPGRLRTEAFF
abundance: -; j_gene: TRBJ2-5; d_gene: TRBD2; len: 18; v_gene: TRBV4-2; CDR3nt: TGTGCCAGCAGCCCCCGGACTAGCGGGGGGGCGTTCCCAGAGACCCAGTACTTC; CDR3aa: CASSPRTSGGAFPETQYF
abundance: many; j_gene: TRBJ2-4; d_gene: -; len: 13; v_gene: TRBV7-9; CDR3nt: TGTGCCAGCAGTTCCCCCGGGCAGGCCGTTCAGTACTTC; CDR3aa: CASSSPGQAVQYF
abundance: few; j_gene: TRBJ2-6; d_gene: -; len: 16; v_gene: TRBV6-2/TRBV6-3; CDR3nt: TGTGCCAGCAGAAGGAGAACAGCCGTCTTTTACAACGTCCTGACTTTC; CDR3aa: CASRRRTAVFYNVLTF
abundance: -; j_gene: TRBJ1-1; d_gene: -; len: 12; v_gene: TRBV20-1; CDR3nt: TGCAGTGCTAGTAAACAGGGAGGTGAAGCTTTCTTT; CDR3aa: CSASKQGGEAFF
abundance: few; j_gene: TRBJ1-2; d_gene: -; len: 15; v_gene: TRBV28; CDR3nt: TGTGCCAGCAGTTTTCCCGGGGTACTTGGGTATGGCTACACCTTC; CDR3aa: CASSFPGVLGYGYTF
abundance: -; j_gene: TRBJ2-7; d_gene: -; len: 14; v_gene: TRBV20-1; CDR3nt: TGCAGTGCTAGACCGGGACGGCTATCCTACGAGCAGTACTTC; CDR3aa: CSARPGRLSYEQYF
abundance: many; j_gene: TRBJ2-4; d_gene: -; len: 14; v_gene: TRBV11-2; CDR3nt: TGTGCCAGCAGCTTAGCAGGAGTAGAAAACATTCAGTACTTC; CDR3aa: CASSLAGVENIQYF
abundance: -; j_gene: TRBJ2-1; d_gene: -; len: 9; v_gene: TRBV20-1; CDR3nt: TGCAGTGCTAGAGGTCCGTCCCTCTTC; CDR3aa: CSARGPSLF
abundance: many; j_gene: TRBJ1-2; d_gene: -; len: 12; v_gene: TRBV12-3/TRBV12-4; CDR3nt: TGTGCCAGCAGTTTGGGCCGCCATGGCTACACCTTC; CDR3aa: CASSLGRHGYTF
abundance: few; j_gene: TRBJ1-1; d_gene: -; len: 15; v_gene: TRBV3-1; CDR3nt: TGTGCCAGCAGCCGGCAGGGTGGAATGAACACTGAAGCTTTCTTT; CDR3aa: CASSRQGGMNTEAFF
abundance: few; j_gene: TRBJ1-2; d_gene: -; len: 12; v_gene: TRBV2; CDR3nt: TGTGCCAGCAGTGAAGATGGTGTTGGCTACACCTTC; CDR3aa: CASSEDGVGYTF
abundance: few; j_gene: TRBJ2-5; d_gene: -; len: 13; v_gene: TRBV20-1; CDR3nt: TGCAGTGCTAGAGTATGCAGGAACCAGACCCAGTACTTC; CDR3aa: CSARVCRNQTQYF
abundance: many; j_gene: TRBJ1-6; d_gene: -; len: 13; v_gene: TRBV20-1; CDR3nt: TGCAGTGCCCAGCGGGACATATATTCACCCCTCCACTTT; CDR3aa: CSAQRDIYSPLHF